This T cell receptor beta chain comes out of a study of blood T cell repertoires in COVID-19. The assay was immunoSEQ multiplex PCR, and TCRdb's table has in-frame clones only and misses some. The table lists 270,000 or so clones, roughly 86% of them singletons. Germline V gene data show CDR1 as SGHKS and CDR2 as YYEKEE (reference sequence). V was trimmed by 3 bases and J by 0 bases, leaving 9 bases between them. This CDR3 comprises 15 residues. This receptor was obtained from a woman in her thirties with COVID-19, enrolled during active disease. The sequenced material came from peripheral blood. The chain links TRBV5-5 to TRBJ1-4, with TRBD1 as a possible D gene (5 bases). The CDR3 DNA reads TGTGCCAGCAGCTCCCCAGGGCCAACTAATGAAAAACTGTTTTTT. Its protein product is CASSSPGPTNEKLFF.